This T cell receptor (beta chain) was obtained from a study of molecular identifiers for immune sequencing clone quantification. Regarding the study as a whole: Spiked Jurkat TCR RNA equivalent to one cell reportedly surfaced among over 850,000 naive cells. Highly expanded clone sizes could be underestimated by identical TCR molecules that share a barcode.

This CDR3 spans 16 amino acids. Germline V lookup: CDR1 MDHEN, CDR2 SYDVKM. RNA fractions of 10%, 30% or 50% and 20,000 to 1,000,000 sorted cells were the source of naive CD8 libraries. Sorting recovered naive CD8 T cells on a CD8+CD4-CCR7+CD45RA+ profile. Details on this clonotype: Antigen unknown. At one of its ends the junction is not consistent with the germline gene, which may arise from a read error.

TCRdb recomputed calls from the PCR reads with MiXCR, one row per CDR3 protein. The data show 40,000 to 65,000 distinct CDR3 sequences, roughly a third seen once. The sample consisted of naive CD8+ T cells from blood, with Jurkat cell RNA spiked in. The subset here: FACS-sorted CD8+CD4-CCR7+CD45RA+ naive T cells. The chain is built from TRBV28 and TRBJ2-6; TRBD1 is a possible D gene (5 bases). The TCR originated in a human donor in good health. Some libraries in this study had Jurkat cell RNA spiked in. The CDR3 here is CASSLPPFSGANVMTF. In nucleotides, the CDR3 is TGTGCCAGCAGTTTACCTCCGTTCTCTGGGGCCAACGTCATGACTTTC.